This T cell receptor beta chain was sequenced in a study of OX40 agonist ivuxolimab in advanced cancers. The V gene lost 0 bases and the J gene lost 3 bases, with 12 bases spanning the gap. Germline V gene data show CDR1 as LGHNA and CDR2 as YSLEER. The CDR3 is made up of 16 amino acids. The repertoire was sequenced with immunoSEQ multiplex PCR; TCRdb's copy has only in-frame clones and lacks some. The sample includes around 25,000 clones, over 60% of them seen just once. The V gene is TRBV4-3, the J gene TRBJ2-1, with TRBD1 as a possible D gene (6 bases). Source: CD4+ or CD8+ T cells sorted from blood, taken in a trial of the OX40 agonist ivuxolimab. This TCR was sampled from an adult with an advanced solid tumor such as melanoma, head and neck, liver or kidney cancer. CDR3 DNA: TGCGCCAGCAGCCAAGAAGGGCAGGGACACTACAATGAGCAGTTCTTC. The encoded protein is CASSQEGQGHYNEQFF.